This entry concerns a single T cell receptor beta chain. Its cognate antigen is unknown. Depth targeted 1 in 200,000 to 1 in 1 million T cells, averaging 10x coverage per clonotype. TCRdb's copy holds only in-frame clones and misses some; the assay was immunoSEQ multiplex PCR. This table holds under 150,000 clones, 91% found once. CDR3 length: 15 residues. Trimming pared 5 bases from V and 7 bases from J, leaving 17 bases between. The germline V gene has CDR1 SEHNR and CDR2 FQNEAQ (reference sequence). This specimen belongs to a study of cytotoxic CD8 clonotypes in ibrutinib-treated CLL. Study in general: Complete response was seen in 2 patients and partial in some 25; some 12 progressed and roughly 14 stayed remitted after a median around 6 years. Notes on the study in general: Clonality was higher at ibrutinib response and returned toward baseline at progression. Age-matched healthy donor levels were exceeded by baseline clonality, which tracked circulating CD8+ T-cell counts.

The chain combines TRBV7-9 with TRBJ2-2; D ambiguous. The clonotype comes from a human donor with chronic lymphocytic leukemia. The sequences come from PBMCs, collected after 12 months of ibrutinib treatment. CDR3 sequence reads: CASSPLTGFDGELFF. The CDR3 DNA is TGTGCCAGCAGCCCACTTACGGGTTTTGACGGGGAGCTGTTTTTT.